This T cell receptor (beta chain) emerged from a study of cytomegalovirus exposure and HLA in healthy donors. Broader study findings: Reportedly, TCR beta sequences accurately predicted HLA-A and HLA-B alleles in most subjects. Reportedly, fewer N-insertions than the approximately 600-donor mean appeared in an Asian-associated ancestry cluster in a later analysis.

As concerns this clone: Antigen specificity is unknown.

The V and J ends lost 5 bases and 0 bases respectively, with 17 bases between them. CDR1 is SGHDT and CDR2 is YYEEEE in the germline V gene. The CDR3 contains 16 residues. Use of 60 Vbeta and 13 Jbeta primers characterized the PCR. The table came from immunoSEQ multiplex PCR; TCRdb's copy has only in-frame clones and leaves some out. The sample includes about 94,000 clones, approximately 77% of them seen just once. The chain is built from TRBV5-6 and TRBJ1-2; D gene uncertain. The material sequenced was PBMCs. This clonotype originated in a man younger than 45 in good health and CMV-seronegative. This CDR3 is CASSPSGILANYGYTF. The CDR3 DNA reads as TGTGCCAGCAGTCCGAGCGGGATCCTAGCTAACTATGGCTACACCTTC.